There are a few counts of the clone carrying this T cell receptor beta chain. What it binds is not known. The sample originates from a study of T-cell reconstitution after alpha-beta-depleted transplantation in children. Broader study findings: It was surviving recipient T cells and thymic progenitors that gave some patients high TCRbeta diversity at day 60. The main origin of T-cell counts and diversity one year after transplant was newly produced T cells. The study reportedly traced alpha-beta T cells about two months after transplant to several hundred expanded graft clones.

The CDR3 is 13 amino acids. The germline V and J ends were trimmed by 1 base and 4 bases, with 7 bases remaining between them. CDR1 is SGHDN and CDR2 is FVKESK in the germline V gene. Unique molecular identifiers were built into the TCRbeta library. From the PCR reads, TCRdb called clonotypes with MiXCR, one entry per CDR3 protein. The sample records fewer than 700,000 distinct CDR3 sequences, 10% to 15% being singletons. This chain joins TRBV14 and TRBJ1-2, with unresolved D. The receptor comes from a male patient under 18 who had a stem cell transplant for acute myeloid leukemia, so the T cells may come from the graft donor. The sample consisted of PBMCs, mostly from graft donor cells, taken 360 days after TCRalphabeta/CD19-depleted stem cell transplant. Here the CDR3 reads CASSQGQTYGYTF. DNA of the CDR3: TGTGCCAGCAGCCAAGGTCAGACCTATGGCTACACCTTC.